This TCR beta chain is from a study of beta chain features in type 1 diabetes (dated by TCRdb to the late 2010s). Study-level background: Patients and healthy donors did not differ in mean age, gender distribution, total cell number or subset yield. A total of roughly 100 million sorted cells were examined across all samples, and the number of cells per subset was strongly correlated with RNA yield. The study compared the TCRB repertoires of sorted circulating CD4+ T cell subsets in recently diagnosed type 1 diabetes patients with those in matched healthy donors. Regulatory and stem cell-like memory subsets were isolated from only 8 patients and roughly eight healthy donors, whereas naive and central memory subsets came from all 30 or so donors. What the authors observed across the whole study: Type 1 diabetes patients showed a moderate but significant shortening of TCRB CDR3 length in all four CD4+ subsets. At VDJ recombination sites, type 1 diabetes patients had fewer insertions and more deleted nucleotides, which implies abnormalities in thymic rearrangement. The naive, central memory and regulatory TCRB repertoires appeared to resemble one another more closely among patients than among healthy donors. Shorter templates might have been favored by PCR, but patient and control samples were amplified and corrected together, so both groups would have been affected equally by any skew. HLA sub-analyses involved small numbers of individuals, so any influence of HLA type on TCRB rearrangement remained unresolved. Because cDNA rather than genomic DNA was sequenced, highly expressing activated cells could have been over-represented, although no difference in activation and CD3 levels was found between groups.

From each donor, a single peripheral blood sample of 90 to 150 mL on average was drawn into heparinised tubes. A BD FACSAria II and a panel including CD45RO, CCR7, CD25, CD127, CD95 and CD27 were used to sort naive, central memory, regulatory and stem cell-like memory CD4+ T cells. A purity above 95% was achieved for all sorted populations. PBMCs were isolated right away by Lymphoprep density gradient centrifugation and were stained directly, without culture. So that batch effects would be minimized, each experiment stained and sorted samples in pairs, pairing one healthy donor with one patient. Cut back by 6 bases and 3 bases, the V and J ends lie 12 bases apart. Sequences SQVTM (CDR1) and ANQGSEA (CDR2) are obtained from the germline V gene. From the cysteine through the phenylalanine, the CDR3 covers 13 amino acids. The retained sequence is limited to the CDR3, 39 bases, with the frame set at the first base.

All of the isolated RNA was reverse transcribed with the High Capacity cDNA Reverse Transcription Kit, so expressed TCRB transcripts were sequenced. Deep immunoSEQ sequencing was performed on naive, central memory and regulatory T cell samples, with an average of roughly 3.5 million total reads per sample. After sorted cells were lysed in RLT buffer, RNA was extracted with DNase-treated RNeasy Micro or Mini kits, with the choice depending on cell number. To prevent cross-contamination, each cell subset was processed individually, whereas patient and healthy donor samples were processed jointly. The immunoSEQ multiplex PCR was used to amplify TCRB sequences from cDNA, yielding 87-bp fragments that span the CDR3 region. Sequencing of the amplicons was performed on the Illumina HiSeq platform. The study's processing was this. PCR bias was computationally corrected using synthetic template baselines, reads within Hamming distance 2 were collapsed, and singletons that could not be merged were discarded. Reads were aligned against IMGT so that V, D and J genes, CDR3 length and insertions or deletions at six rearrangement sites could be assigned. Within each subset, clonotype counts were normalized to the number of sorted cells before true diversity and Gini coefficients were calculated with the tcR R package. Repertoire sharing was quantified using the overlap coefficient calculated on TCRB nucleotide sequences. Out-of-frame TCRB sequences from naive cells were analyzed to stand in for the pre-selection repertoire. TCRdb retrieved this table from immuneACCESS and kept in-frame rearrangements only. Not all clones are present; in checked studies, unresolved V genes account for under half, and no reason is known for the remainder. V, J and clone size reflect that table, while D and trimming were determined from the DNA. For this sample there are 330,000 or so clones; 15% to 20% appear just once. About 0.044% of the sample belongs to the ten largest clones.

There are a few counts of this clone. The antigen this receptor binds is unknown. The input lacks base qualities; no much larger clone sits a single base away. The sequence was obtained from a woman between 18 and 29 years old in good health. The source material was naive CD4+ T cells from blood. Interpreted using the paper, the cell subset or site label stands for: true naive CD4+ T cells. The chain employs TRBV29-1 and TRBJ1-5; there is no confident call for the D gene. For the CDR3, the sequence is CSVGVEDNQPQHF. The nucleotide sequence reads TGCAGCGTGGGAGTGGAGGACAATCAGCCCCAGCATTTT.